This entry is about one TCR beta chain. Its antigen remains unidentified. A multiplex PCR was run with 60 Vbeta primers and 13 Jbeta primers. This table comes from immunoSEQ multiplex PCR, and its TCRdb copy is limited to in-frame clones, with some not included. There are around 180,000 clones in the sample; 80% to 90% occur only once, and approximately 2.4% lies in the top ten. The sample comes from a study of cytomegalovirus exposure and HLA in healthy donors. The study's findings and limits: A reported reduction in N-insertions relative to the roughly 610-donor mean was seen in an Asian-associated ancestry cluster in a later analysis. Reports indicate that TCR beta sequences accurately predicted the HLA-A and HLA-B alleles of most subjects.

V dropped 5 bases and J dropped 0 bases, with 10 bases sitting between them. Looked up from germline, CDR1 is SGHDN and CDR2 is FVKESK. This CDR3 is built from 14 residues. The TCR originated in a male donor in good health and CMV-seronegative. Source material: PBMCs. V is TRBV14 and J is TRBJ1-2; possible D gene TRBD1, 5 bases. The CDR3, as DNA: TGTGCCAGCAGCGGACACCTAGCTAACTATGGCTACACCTTC. It is translated as CASSGHLANYGYTF.